This TCR beta chain comes out of a study of cytotoxic CD8 clonotypes in ibrutinib-treated CLL. Looking at the study overall: The patients comprised some twelve relapsed/refractory and some 15 treatment-naive cases, approximately 17 IGHV unmutated. Across samples, productive templates numbered about 280,000 and productive rearrangements reached approximately 94,000 on average.

This clone has more than one count but fewer than ten. Its antigen is undetermined. General observations from the study: Collection times varied between progressing and sustained-remission patients.

Sequenced by immunoSEQ multiplex PCR; TCRdb stores in-frame clones only, minus some. This table has some 350,000 clones, 60% to 80% appearing once. The sequencing used PBMCs, collected after 36 months of ibrutinib treatment. This receptor was taken from a human donor with chronic lymphocytic leukemia.

The CDR3 DNA follows: TGTGCCAGCAGCACCTCCAGGGTTACCGGGGAGCTGTTTTTT. As protein: CASSTSRVTGELFF. The rearrangement links TRBV7-2 to TRBJ2-2, with D possibly being TRBD1 (5 bases). V was shortened by 5 bases and J by 5 bases, with 12 bases between the two germline ends. The CDR3 totals 14 residues. Germline-derived CDR1 and CDR2 are SGHTA and FQGNSA.